The T cell receptor (beta chain) under discussion was sequenced for a study of T-cell reconstitution after alpha-beta-depleted transplantation in children (dated by TCRdb to the mid-2010s). The study in broad terms: T-cell immune reconstitution after TCRalphabeta/CD19-depleted allogeneic hematopoietic cell transplantation in children was quantitatively tracked in the study by means of TCR repertoire profiling.

The library was made by PCR. TCRdb names Illumina HiSeq 2500 as the instrument used. TCR libraries were prepared with molecular barcoding, using unique molecular identifiers to normalize TCRbeta repertoire quantification. TCRdb trimmed public reads at Q25 via fastp, called clones via MiXCR and kept in-frame beta chains. When rows share a CDR3 protein, they turn into one entry using the most common DNA and genes. In all, the sample holds 95,000 to 120,000 distinct CDR3 sequences, and 6.4% of those were seen once. The top ten clones comprise approximately 25% of the sample. Reading the label with the study, this specimen's treatment or condition is: allogeneic hematopoietic cell transplantation with graft depleted of TCRalphabeta T cells and CD19 B cells. The transplant recipients were children given TCRalphabeta/CD19-depleted allogeneic hematopoietic cell grafts. Points the paper makes about the study in general: In some patients, high TCRbeta diversity at day 60 was attributed to recipient T cells and intrathymic progenitors that had survived conditioning. The frequencies of hyperexpanded clones fell over the following months, and after one year, T-cell counts and TCRbeta diversity were mostly attributed to newly produced T cells. The apparently early alphabetaT-cell count recovery about two months after transplant was reportedly dependent on only several hundred rapidly expanded clones derived from non-depleted graft cells.

Regarding this clonotype: This clone's antigen is unknown. Nothing much larger sits one base from this clone, and base qualities are not available.

From its cysteine to its phenylalanine, the CDR3 spans 13 amino acids. Only the CDR3 portion is preserved as DNA: 39 bases, with reading frame beginning at the first base. Per the germline V gene, SGHDT is the CDR1 and YYEEEE is the CDR2. V is shortened by 0 bases, J by 1 base, and the region joining them spans 4 bases. The rearrangement combines TRBV5-6 with TRBJ1-1, with the D gene too uncertain to name. The sample in question was PBMCs, mostly from graft donor cells, obtained 360 days after TCRalphabeta/CD19-depleted stem cell transplant. The source of this sequence is a male patient aged 2-9 years who had a stem cell transplant for acute lymphoblastic leukemia, so the T cells may come from the graft donor. At the DNA level, the sequence is TGTGCCAGCAGCTTGGAAGCGAACACTGAAGCTTTCTTT. It translates to CASSLEANTEAFF.